This T cell receptor (beta chain) comes out of a study of blood T cell repertoires in COVID-19. Using immunoSEQ multiplex PCR, the repertoire was profiled, and TCRdb retains in-frame clones only, with some absent. The sample has 200,000 to 300,000 clones, roughly 82% seen once. Germline CDR1 SGHNT, CDR2 YYREEE (reference sequence). Trimming removed 0 bases from V and 6 bases from J; junction bases left unmatched: 7. The CDR3 length is 16 residues. The clonotype comes from a man aged 40-49 years who had recovered from COVID-19. Sequencing was carried out using peripheral blood. The chain has TRBV5-4 and TRBJ2-3; 10 positions agree with TRBD2. The CDR3 loop is CASSLDSGTSVDTQYF. Here the CDR3 DNA reads TGTGCCAGCAGCTTGGATTCCGGGACTAGCGTGGATACGCAGTATTTT.